This TCR beta chain appears in the sequencing data of a study of blood T cell repertoires in COVID-19. Across the study: The origin of the acute and convalescent COVID-19 samples was the United States, Italy and Spain. Sources were T cells, B-cell-depleted T cells, or PBMCs; the material itself was cDNA or gDNA.

V trimming: 5 bases; J trimming: 4 bases; junction bases outside the gene matches: 7. Germline lookup yields CDR1 SGHTA and CDR2 FQGNSA. This CDR3 is 15 amino acids long. Per the original data handling: The authors estimated nucleated cell counts from reference gene primer amplification. The data were produced by immunoSEQ multiplex PCR, yet TCRdb's version contains in-frame clones alone and is incomplete. V and J calls and clone size are given by that table; D and trimming were obtained from the DNA. The data contain 150,000 to 160,000 clones, about 89% of them singletons. This chain uses TRBV7-2 with TRBJ1-4; TRBD1 matches at 7 bases. The sequence was obtained from a man aged 50-60 years with acute or convalescent COVID-19. Sequenced input: peripheral blood. CDR3 bases: TGTGCCAGCAGCCCCGAGGGACAGTATAATGAAAAACTGTTTTTT. The encoded protein is CASSPEGQYNEKLFF. Looking up the rest from reference TRBV7-2 and TRBJ1-4 gives the full variable domain: GAGVSQSPSNKVTEKGKDVELRCDPISGHTALYWYRQSLGQGLEFLIYFQGNSAPDKSGLPSDRFSAERTGGSVSTLTIQRTQQEDSAVYLCASSPEGQYNEKLFFGSGTQLSVL.